This T cell receptor (beta chain) emerged from a study of glioma-infiltrating T cells. V was clipped by 5 bases and J by 0 bases; unmatched bases: 11. The CDR3 consists of 17 residues. Germline CDR1 reads SGHTA; CDR2 reads FQGNSA. Using RNA template, CDR3s of TCR alpha and beta were amplified with iRepertoire arm-PCR. MiXCR, run by TCRdb on the multiplex PCR reads, gives a single entry per CDR3 protein. The sample has 300,000 to 450,000 distinct CDR3 sequences, roughly two fifths seen once; the top ten hold about 12%. The TCR originated in a human donor with low-grade glioma or glioblastoma, undergoing nonglioma brain surgery, or in good health (not recorded which). The rearrangement links TRBV7-2 to TRBJ2-3, with 7 bases identical to TRBD1. The sample comprised glioma tissue, nonneoplastic brain tissue, or PBMCs (not recorded which). CDR3 sequence (DNA): TGTGCCAGCAGCCGCAGGGGGAGTGGGGCAAGCACAGATACGCAGTATTTT. This sequence encodes CASSRRGSGASTDTQYF.